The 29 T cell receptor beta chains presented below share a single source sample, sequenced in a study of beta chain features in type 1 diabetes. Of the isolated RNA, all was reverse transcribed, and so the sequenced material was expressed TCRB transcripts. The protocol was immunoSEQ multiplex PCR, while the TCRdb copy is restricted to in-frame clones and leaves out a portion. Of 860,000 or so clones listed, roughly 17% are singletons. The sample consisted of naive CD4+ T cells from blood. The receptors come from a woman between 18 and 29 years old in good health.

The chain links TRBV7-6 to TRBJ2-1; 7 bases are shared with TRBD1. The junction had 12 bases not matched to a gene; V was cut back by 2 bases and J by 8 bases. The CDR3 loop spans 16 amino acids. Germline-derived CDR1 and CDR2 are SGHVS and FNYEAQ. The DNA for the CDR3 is TGTGCCAGCAGCTTAACCTCAGGGGGTGTCCGGTATGAGCAGTTCTTC. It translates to CASSLTSGGVRYEQFF. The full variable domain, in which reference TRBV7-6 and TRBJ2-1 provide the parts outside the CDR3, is GAGVSQSPRYKVTKRGQDVALRCDPISGHVSLYWYRQALGQGPEFLTYFNYEAQQDKSGLPNDRFSAERPEGSISTLTIQRTEQRDSAMYRCASSLTSGGVRYEQFFGPGTRLTVL.

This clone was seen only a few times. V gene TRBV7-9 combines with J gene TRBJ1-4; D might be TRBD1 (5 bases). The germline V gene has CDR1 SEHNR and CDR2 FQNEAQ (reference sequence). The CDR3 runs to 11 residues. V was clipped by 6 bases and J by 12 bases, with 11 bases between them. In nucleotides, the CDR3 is TGTGCCAGCAGTAAGGGAGGGGAACTGTTTTTT. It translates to CASSKGGELFF.

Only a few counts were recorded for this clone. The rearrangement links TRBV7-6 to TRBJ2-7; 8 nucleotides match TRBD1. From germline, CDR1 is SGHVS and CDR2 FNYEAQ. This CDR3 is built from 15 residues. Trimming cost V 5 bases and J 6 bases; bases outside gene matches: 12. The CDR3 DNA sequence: TGTGCCAGCAGCCCAACCCGACAGGGGTCTGGCGAGCAGTACTTC. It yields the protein CASSPTRQGSGEQYF.

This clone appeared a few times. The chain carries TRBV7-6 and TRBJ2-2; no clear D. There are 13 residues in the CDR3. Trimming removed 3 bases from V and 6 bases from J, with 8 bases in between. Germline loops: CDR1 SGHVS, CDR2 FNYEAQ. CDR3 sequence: CASSLTPAGELFF. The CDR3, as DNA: TGTGCCAGCAGCTTGACCCCCGCCGGGGAGCTGTTTTTT.

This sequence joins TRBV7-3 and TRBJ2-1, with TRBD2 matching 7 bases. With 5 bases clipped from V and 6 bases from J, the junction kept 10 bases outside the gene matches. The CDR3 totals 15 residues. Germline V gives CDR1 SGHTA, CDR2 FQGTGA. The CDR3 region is CASSVHRDYINEQFF. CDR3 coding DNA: TGTGCCAGCAGCGTGCACCGGGACTACATCAATGAGCAGTTCTTC.

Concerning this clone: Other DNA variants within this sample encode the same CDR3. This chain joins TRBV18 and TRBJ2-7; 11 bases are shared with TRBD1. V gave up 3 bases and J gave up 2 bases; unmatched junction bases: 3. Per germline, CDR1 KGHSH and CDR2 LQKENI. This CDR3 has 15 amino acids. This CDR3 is CASSPPGQGAYEQYF. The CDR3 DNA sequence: TGTGCCAGCTCACCTCCGGGACAGGGGGCCTACGAGCAGTACTTC.

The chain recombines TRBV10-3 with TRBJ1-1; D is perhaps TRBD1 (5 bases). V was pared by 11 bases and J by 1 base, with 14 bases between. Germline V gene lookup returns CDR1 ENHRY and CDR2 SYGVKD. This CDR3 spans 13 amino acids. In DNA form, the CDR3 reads TGTGCCTCACAGGAGGGTGGGAACACTGAAGCTTTCTTT. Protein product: CASQEGGNTEAFF.

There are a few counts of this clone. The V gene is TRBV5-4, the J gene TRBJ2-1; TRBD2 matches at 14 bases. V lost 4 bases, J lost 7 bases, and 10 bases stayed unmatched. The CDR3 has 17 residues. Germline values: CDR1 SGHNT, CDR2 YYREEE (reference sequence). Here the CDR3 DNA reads TGTGCCAGCAGCCCTGGACCGACTAGCGGGAGGGAGAATGAGCAGTTCTTC. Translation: CASSPGPTSGRENEQFF.

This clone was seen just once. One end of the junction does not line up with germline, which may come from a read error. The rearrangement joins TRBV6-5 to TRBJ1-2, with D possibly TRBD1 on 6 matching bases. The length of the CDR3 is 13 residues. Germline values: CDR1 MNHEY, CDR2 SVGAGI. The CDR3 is CASSRGQGHSYFF. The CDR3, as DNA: TGTGCCAGCAGCCGCGGGCAGGGGCATTCCTACTTCTTC.

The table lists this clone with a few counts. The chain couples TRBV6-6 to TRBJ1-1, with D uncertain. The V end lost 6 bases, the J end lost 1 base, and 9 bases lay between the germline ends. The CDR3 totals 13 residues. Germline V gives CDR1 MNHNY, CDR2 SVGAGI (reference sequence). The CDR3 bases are TGTGCCAGCAGGGAGGATTCGAACACTGAAGCTTTCTTT. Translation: CASREDSNTEAFF.

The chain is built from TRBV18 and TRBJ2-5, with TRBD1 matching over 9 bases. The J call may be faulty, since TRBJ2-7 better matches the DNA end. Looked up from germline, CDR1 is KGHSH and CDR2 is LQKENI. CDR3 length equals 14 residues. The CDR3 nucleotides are TGTGCCAGCTCACCAGGGACAGGGTCATACGAGCAGTACTTC. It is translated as CASSPGTGSYEQYF.

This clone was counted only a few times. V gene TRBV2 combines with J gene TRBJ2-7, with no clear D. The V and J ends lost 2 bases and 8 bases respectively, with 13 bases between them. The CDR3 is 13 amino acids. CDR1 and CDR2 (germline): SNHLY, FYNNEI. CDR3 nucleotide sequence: TGTGCCAGCAGTGAATCCTTTGAAGGGAAGCAGTACTTC. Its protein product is CASSESFEGKQYF.

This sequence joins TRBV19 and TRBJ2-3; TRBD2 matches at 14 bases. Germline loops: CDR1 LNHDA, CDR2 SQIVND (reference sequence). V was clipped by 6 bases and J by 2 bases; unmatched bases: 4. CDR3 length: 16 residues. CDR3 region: CASRRTSGRPTDTQYF. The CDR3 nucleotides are TGTGCCAGTAGACGGACTAGCGGGAGGCCCACAGATACGCAGTATTTT. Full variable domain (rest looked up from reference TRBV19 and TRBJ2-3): DGGITQSPKYLFRKEGQNVTLSCEQNLNHDAMYWYRQDPGQGLRLIYYSQIVNDFQKGDIAEGYSVSREKKESFPLTVTSAQKNPTAFYLCASRRTSGRPTDTQYFGPGTRLTVL.

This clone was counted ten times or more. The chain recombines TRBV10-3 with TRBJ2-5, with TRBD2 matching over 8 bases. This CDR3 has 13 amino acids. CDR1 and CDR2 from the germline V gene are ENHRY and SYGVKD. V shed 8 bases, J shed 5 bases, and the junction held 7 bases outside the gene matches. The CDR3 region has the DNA TGTGCCATCCAGCGGGAGATGACGGAGACCCAGTACTTC. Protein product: CAIQREMTETQYF.

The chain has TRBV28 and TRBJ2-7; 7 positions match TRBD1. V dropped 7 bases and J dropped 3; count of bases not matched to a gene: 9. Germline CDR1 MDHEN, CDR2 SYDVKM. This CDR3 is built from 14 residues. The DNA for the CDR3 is TGTGCCAGCACTTTGCGAGGACAGGTCTACGAGCAGTACTTC. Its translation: CASTLRGQVYEQYF. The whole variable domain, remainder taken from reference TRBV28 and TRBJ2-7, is DVKVTQSSRYLVKRTGEKVFLECVQDMDHENMFWYRQDPGLGLRLIYFSYDVKMKEKGDIPEGYSVSREKKERFSLILESASTNQTSMYLCASTLRGQVYEQYFGPGTRLTVT.

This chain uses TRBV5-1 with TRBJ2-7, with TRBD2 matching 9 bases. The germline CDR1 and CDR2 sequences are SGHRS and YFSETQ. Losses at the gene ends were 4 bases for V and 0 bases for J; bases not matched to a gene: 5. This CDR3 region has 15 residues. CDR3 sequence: CASSKTSGDSYEQYF. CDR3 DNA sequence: TGCGCCAGCAGCAAGACTAGCGGAGACTCCTACGAGCAGTACTTC.

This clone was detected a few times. CDR3 region: CASSVAGPLDTQYF. The CDR3 DNA sequence: TGTGCCAGCAGCGTAGCGGGCCCGTTGGATACGCAGTATTTT. The rearrangement joins TRBV9 to TRBJ2-3; D ambiguous. Germline CDR1 is SGDLS and CDR2 is YYNGEE. V lost 0 bases to trimming and J lost 6 bases, with 11 bases between them. The CDR3 loop spans 14 amino acids.

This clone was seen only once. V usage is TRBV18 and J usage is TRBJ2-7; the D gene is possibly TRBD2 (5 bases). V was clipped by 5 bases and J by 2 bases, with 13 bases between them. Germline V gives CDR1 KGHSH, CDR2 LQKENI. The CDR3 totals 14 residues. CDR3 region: CASSATSGTYEQYF. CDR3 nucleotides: TGTGCCAGCTCAGCCACAAGCGGAACCTACGAGCAGTACTTC.

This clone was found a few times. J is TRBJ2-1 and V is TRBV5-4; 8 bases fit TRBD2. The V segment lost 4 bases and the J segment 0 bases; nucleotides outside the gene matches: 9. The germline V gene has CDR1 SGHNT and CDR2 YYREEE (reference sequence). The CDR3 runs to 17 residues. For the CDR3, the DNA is TGTGCCAGCAGCCGGGAGGGGGAAGGGGGCTCCTACAATGAGCAGTTCTTC. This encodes CASSREGEGGSYNEQFF. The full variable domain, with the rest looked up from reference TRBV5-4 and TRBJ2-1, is ETGVTQSPTHLIKTRGQQVTLRCSSQSGHNTVSWYQQALGQGPQFIFQYYREEENGRGNFPPRFSGLQFPNYSSELNVNALELDDSALYLCASSREGEGGSYNEQFFGPGTRLTVL.

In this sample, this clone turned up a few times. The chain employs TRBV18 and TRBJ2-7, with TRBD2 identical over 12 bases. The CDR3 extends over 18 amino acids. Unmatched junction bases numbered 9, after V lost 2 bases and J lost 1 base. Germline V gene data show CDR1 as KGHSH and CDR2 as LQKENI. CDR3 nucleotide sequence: TGTGCCAGCTCACCAGGCGGGCGCACTAGCGGGAGGTCCTACGAGCAGTACTTC. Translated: CASSPGGRTSGRSYEQYF.

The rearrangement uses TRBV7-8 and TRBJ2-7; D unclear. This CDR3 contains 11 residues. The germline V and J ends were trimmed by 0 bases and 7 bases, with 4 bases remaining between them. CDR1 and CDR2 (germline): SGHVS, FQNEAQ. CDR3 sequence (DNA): TGTGCCAGCAGCTTAGCGTGGGAGCAGTACTTC. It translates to CASSLAWEQYF.

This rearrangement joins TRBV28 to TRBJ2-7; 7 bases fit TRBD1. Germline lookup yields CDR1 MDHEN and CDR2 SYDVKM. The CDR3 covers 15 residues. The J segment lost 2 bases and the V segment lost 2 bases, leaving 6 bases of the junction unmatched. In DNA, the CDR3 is TGTGCCAGCAGTTTAGGGACAGCTTTACCCTACGAGCAGTACTTC. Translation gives CASSLGTALPYEQYF.

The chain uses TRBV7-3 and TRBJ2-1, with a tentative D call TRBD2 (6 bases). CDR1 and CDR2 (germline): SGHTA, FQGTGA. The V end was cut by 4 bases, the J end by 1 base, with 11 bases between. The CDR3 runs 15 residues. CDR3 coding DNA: TGTGCCAGCAGCTCCAGACTAGTATCCTACAATGAGCAGTTCTTC. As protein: CASSSRLVSYNEQFF. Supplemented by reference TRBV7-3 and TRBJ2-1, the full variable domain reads GAGVSQTPSNKVTEKGKYVELRCDPISGHTALYWYRQSLGQGPEFLIYFQGTGAADDSGLPNDRFFAVRPEGSVSTLKIQRTERGDSAVYLCASSSRLVSYNEQFFGPGTRLTVL.

This CDR3 is CASSLRDRSYNEQFF. The CDR3 DNA reads as TGTGCCAGCAGCCTCCGGGACAGGAGTTACAATGAGCAGTTCTTC. The chain links TRBV6-5 to TRBJ2-1; 8 bases line up with TRBD1. Germline V gene lookup returns CDR1 MNHEY and CDR2 SVGAGI. Trimming cost V 6 bases and J 4 bases; bases outside gene matches: 8. CDR3 length: 15 residues.

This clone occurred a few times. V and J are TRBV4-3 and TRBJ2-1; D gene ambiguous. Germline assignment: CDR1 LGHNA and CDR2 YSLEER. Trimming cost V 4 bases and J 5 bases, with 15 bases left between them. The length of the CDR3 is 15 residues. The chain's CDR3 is CASSPRVEVDNEQFF. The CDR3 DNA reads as TGCGCCAGCAGCCCGCGAGTGGAAGTGGACAATGAGCAGTTCTTC.

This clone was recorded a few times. CDR3 in amino acids: CASSLERKGLGGYTF. The CDR3 bases are TGTGCCAGCAGCTTAGAGAGAAAGGGGTTAGGTGGCTACACCTTC. The J gene is TRBJ1-2, the V gene TRBV7-8; tentatively, D is TRBD1 (5 bases). With 1 base removed from V and 7 bases from J, the gap between germline ends came to 16 bases. From germline, CDR1 is SGHVS and CDR2 FQNEAQ. The CDR3 sequence is 15 residues long.

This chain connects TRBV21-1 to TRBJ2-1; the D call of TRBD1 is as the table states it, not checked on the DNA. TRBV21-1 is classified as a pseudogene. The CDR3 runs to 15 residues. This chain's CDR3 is CASSNRTGEVSEQFF. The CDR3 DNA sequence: TGTGCCAGCAGCAACCGGACAGGGGAAGTTTCTGAGCAGTTCTTC.

The CDR3 DNA is TGTGCCAGCTCCGGAGGAACCGGGGAGCTGTTTTTT. This codes for CASSGGTGELFF. V gene TRBV18 combines with J gene TRBJ2-2; possibly TRBD2 for D (5 bases). CDR1 is KGHSH, CDR2 LQKENI, per germline. Trimming removed 6 bases at V and 5 bases at J, with 7 bases between. This CDR3 has 12 amino acids.

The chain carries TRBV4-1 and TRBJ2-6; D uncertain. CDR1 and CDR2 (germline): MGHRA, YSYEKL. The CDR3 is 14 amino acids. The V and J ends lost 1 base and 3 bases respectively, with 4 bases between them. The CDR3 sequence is CASSQVNGANVLTF. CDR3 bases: TGCGCCAGCAGCCAAGTTAATGGGGCCAACGTCCTGACTTTC.